A single sample gave rise to the 9 T cell receptor beta chains below, sequenced in a study of early T cells in non-severe SARS-CoV-2 infection. Using its own MiXCR run on the 5' RACE reads, TCRdb lists one record per CDR3 protein. The data hold tens of thousands of distinct CDR3 sequences, with 5.3% observed a single time. Sequenced: whole blood. The receptors here all came from an adult who was a healthcare worker with PCR-confirmed SARS-CoV-2 infection or an uninfected control (not recorded which).

The chain joins TRBV10-3 to TRBJ2-3; D possibly corresponds to TRBD2 (6 bases). Germline V gene data show CDR1 as ENHRY and CDR2 as SYGVKD. V was clipped by 5 bases and J by 0 bases, with 9 bases between them. This CDR3 has 14 residues. The CDR3 nucleotides are TGTGCCATCAGTCCCGCGGGGAGCACAGATACGCAGTATTTT. Residues: CAISPAGSTDTQYF.

This clonotype showed up many times. The genes are TRBV28 and TRBJ1-1; TRBD1 matches 8 bases. Germline-derived CDR1 and CDR2 are MDHEN and SYDVKM. The CDR3 contains 13 residues. After removal of 10 bases from V and 4 bases from J, the junction contained 8 bases not matched to a gene. This CDR3 is CATQDRASTEAFF. CDR3 in DNA: TGTGCCACACAGGACAGGGCAAGCACTGAAGCTTTCTTT.

This clonotype was detected ten times or more. This rearrangement joins TRBV20-1 to TRBJ2-1; 7 positions match TRBD2. The CDR3 is made up of 15 amino acids. CDR1 is DFQATT, CDR2 SNEGSKA, per germline (reference sequence). V shed 3 bases, J shed 3 bases, and the junction held 8 bases outside the gene matches. This CDR3 is CSASSSQRDYNEQFF. The CDR3 coding sequence is TGCAGTGCTAGTTCTTCCCAGCGGGACTACAATGAGCAGTTCTTC.

This clonotype came up a few times. V usage is TRBV29-1 and J usage is TRBJ2-2; 13 bases are a match to TRBD2. J was trimmed by 8 bases and V by 7 bases; bases with no gene match: 10. Germline V gives CDR1 SQVTM, CDR2 ANQGSEA. There are 15 residues in the CDR3. CDR3 loop: CSAAGLAGVSGELFF. In nucleotides, the CDR3 is TGCAGCGCCGCCGGACTAGCGGGAGTATCGGGGGAGCTGTTTTTT.

In this sample, this clonotype turned up many times. The chain links TRBV6-5 to TRBJ2-7, with 7 bases identical to TRBD1. This CDR3 comprises 12 residues. J gave up 4 bases and V 6 bases, and 3 bases lay outside the gene matches. The V gene's germline CDR1 is MNHEY and CDR2 SVGAGI. CDR3 coding DNA: TGTGCCAGCAGGGGACAGTGGTACGAGCAGTACTTC. Translation gives CASRGQWYEQYF.

In this sample, this clonotype turned up a few times. The chain has TRBV6-2 or TRBV6-3 and TRBJ2-1, with 9 bases lining up with TRBD2. Germline-derived CDR1 and CDR2 are MNHEY and SVGEGT. This CDR3 contains 14 residues. The V and J ends lost 5 bases and 3 bases, in that order; junction bases with no gene match: 2. CDR3 in DNA: TGTGCCAGCAGTCCGACTAGCGGCTACAATGAGCAGTTCTTC. This encodes CASSPTSGYNEQFF.

This clonotype was found many times. V is TRBV5-1 and J is TRBJ2-7; 9 bases match TRBD1. Trimming at V came to 0 bases and at J to 2 bases, leaving 21 bases not matched to a gene. The germline CDR1 and CDR2 sequences are SGHRS and YFSETQ. The CDR3 is 21 amino acids. The CDR3 DNA reads TGCGCCAGCAGCTTGGGAGGACAGGGGAGTGCTAGCGGCCACACCGCCTACGAGCAGTACTTC. It is translated as CASSLGGQGSASGHTAYEQYF.

This clonotype showed up many times. This chain's CDR3 is CASSYSTVNTEAFF. DNA of the CDR3: TGTGCCAGCAGTTACTCGACAGTGAACACTGAAGCTTTCTTT. The chain uses TRBV12-3 or TRBV12-4 and TRBJ1-1, with D perhaps matching TRBD1 (5 bases). V lost 4 bases, J lost 0 bases, and 9 bases lay in between. This CDR3 comprises 14 residues.

This clonotype occurred many times. V and J are TRBV7-2 and TRBJ2-1; 12 nucleotides match TRBD2. J was trimmed by 3 bases and V by 5 bases; bases with no gene match: 2. Germline-derived CDR1 and CDR2 are SGHTA and FQGNSA. CDR3 length: 15 amino acids. The CDR3 is CASSQTSGSYNEQFF. CDR3 in DNA: TGTGCCAGCAGCCAGACTAGCGGGAGCTACAATGAGCAGTTCTTC.